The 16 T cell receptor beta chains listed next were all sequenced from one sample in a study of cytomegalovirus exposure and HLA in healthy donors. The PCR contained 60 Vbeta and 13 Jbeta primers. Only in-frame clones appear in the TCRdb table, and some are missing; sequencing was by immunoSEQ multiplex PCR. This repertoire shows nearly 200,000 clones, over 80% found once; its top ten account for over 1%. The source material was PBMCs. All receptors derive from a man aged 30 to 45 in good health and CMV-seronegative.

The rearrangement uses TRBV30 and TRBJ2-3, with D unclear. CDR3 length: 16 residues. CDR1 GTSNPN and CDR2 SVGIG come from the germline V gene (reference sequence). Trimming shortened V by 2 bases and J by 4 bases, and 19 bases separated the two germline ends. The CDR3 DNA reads TGTGCCTGGAGTCGCGGTCTACCACCCCCCGCAGATACGCAGTATTTT. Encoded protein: CAWSRGLPPPADTQYF.

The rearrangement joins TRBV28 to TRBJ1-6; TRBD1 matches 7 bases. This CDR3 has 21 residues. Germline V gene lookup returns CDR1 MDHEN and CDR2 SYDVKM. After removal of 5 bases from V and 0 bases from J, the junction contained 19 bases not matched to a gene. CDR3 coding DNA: TGTGCCAGCAGTCCAAACGACAGGGTCCATCCCTATAGCTCCTATAATTCACCCCTCCACTTT. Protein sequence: CASSPNDRVHPYSSYNSPLHF.

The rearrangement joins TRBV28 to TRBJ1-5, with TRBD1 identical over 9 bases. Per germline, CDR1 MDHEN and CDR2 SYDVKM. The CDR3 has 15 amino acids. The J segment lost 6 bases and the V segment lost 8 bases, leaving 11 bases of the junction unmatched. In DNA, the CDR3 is TGTGCCAGCGATCCGGGACAGGGATTCGGTCAGCCCCAGCATTTT. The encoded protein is CASDPGQGFGQPQHF.

The CDR3 loop reads CAWSVGTGKHF. CDR3 nucleotides: TGTGCCTGGAGTGTAGGGACAGGGAAACATTTT. The genes are TRBV30 and TRBJ1-5, with TRBD1 matching over 9 bases. CDR1 is GTSNPN and CDR2 is SVGIG in the germline V gene (reference sequence). This CDR3 is 11 amino acids long. V trimming: 0 bases; J trimming: 16 bases; junction bases outside the gene matches: 4.

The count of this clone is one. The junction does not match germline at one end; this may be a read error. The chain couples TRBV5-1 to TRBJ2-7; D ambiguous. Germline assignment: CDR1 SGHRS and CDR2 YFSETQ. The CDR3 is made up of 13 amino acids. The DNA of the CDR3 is TGCGCCAGCAGCAATCCAGGCTCCCACGAGCAGTACTTC. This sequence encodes CASSNPGSHEQYF.

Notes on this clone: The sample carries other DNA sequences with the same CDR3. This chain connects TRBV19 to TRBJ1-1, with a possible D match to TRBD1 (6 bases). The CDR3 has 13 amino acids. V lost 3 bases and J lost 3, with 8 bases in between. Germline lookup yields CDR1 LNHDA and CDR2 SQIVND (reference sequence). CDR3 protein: CASSMKGDTEAFF. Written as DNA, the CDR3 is TGTGCCAGTAGTATGAAGGGGGACACTGAAGCTTTCTTT.

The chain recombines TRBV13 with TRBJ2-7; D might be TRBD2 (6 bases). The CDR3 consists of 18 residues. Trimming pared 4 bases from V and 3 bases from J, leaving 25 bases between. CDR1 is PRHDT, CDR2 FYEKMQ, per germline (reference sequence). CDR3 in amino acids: CASSSRTRPRGNYYEQYF. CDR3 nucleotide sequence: TGTGCCAGCAGCTCCCGGACCAGGCCACGGGGGAACTACTACGAGCAGTACTTC.

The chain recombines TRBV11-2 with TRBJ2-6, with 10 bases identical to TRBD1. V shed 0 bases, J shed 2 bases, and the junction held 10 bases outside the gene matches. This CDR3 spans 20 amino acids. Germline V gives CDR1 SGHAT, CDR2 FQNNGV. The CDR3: CASSLEVGTGAFTGANVLTF. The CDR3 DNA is TGTGCCAGCAGCTTAGAGGTAGGGACAGGGGCTTTCACTGGGGCCAACGTCCTGACTTTC.

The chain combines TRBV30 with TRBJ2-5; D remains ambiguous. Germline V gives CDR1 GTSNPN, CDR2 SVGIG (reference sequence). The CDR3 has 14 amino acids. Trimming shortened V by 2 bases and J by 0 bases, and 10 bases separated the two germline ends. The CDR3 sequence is CAWSPVANQETQYF. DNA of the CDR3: TGTGCCTGGAGTCCTGTAGCCAACCAAGAGACCCAGTACTTC.

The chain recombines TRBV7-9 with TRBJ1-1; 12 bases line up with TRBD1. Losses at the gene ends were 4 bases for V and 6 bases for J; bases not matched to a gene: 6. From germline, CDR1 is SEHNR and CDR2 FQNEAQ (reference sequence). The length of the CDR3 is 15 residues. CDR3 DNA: TGTGCCAGCAGCTCCGAGGGACAGGGGGCAGCTGAAGCTTTCTTT. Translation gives CASSSEGQGAAEAFF.

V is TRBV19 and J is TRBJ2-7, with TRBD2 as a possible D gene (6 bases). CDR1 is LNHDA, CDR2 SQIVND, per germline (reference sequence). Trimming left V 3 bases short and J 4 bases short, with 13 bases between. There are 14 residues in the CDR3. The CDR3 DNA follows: TGTGCCAGTAGTATCGGGCTAGCGAGTTACGAGCAGTACTTC. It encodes CASSIGLASYEQYF.

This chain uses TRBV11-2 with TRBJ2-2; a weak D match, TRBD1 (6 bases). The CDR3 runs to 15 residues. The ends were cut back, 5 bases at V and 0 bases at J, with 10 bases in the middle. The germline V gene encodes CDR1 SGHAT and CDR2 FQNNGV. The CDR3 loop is CASSPRQANTGELFF. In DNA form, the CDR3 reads TGTGCCAGCAGCCCTAGACAGGCGAACACCGGGGAGCTGTTTTTT.

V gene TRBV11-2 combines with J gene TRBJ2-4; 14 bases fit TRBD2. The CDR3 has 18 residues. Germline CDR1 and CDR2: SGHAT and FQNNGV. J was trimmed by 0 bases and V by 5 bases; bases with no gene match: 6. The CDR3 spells CASSQGLAGGLAKNIQYF. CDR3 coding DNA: TGTGCCAGCAGCCAAGGACTAGCGGGGGGATTAGCCAAAAACATTCAGTACTTC.

CDR3 coding DNA: TGTGCCAGCAGCCGACCGGAGGGGGAGACCCAGTACTTC. Protein: CASSRPEGETQYF. V is TRBV7-2 and J is TRBJ2-5; a weak D match, TRBD2 (6 bases). V lost 5 bases and J lost 5, with 12 bases in between. This CDR3 is built from 13 residues. Germline CDR1 and CDR2: SGHTA and FQGNSA.

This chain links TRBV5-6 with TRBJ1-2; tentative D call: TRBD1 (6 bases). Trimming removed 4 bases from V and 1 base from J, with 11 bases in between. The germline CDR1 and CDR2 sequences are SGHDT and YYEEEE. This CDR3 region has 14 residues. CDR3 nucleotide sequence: TGTGCCAGCAGCCCAAGGACAGTTAACTATGGCTACACCTTC. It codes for CASSPRTVNYGYTF.

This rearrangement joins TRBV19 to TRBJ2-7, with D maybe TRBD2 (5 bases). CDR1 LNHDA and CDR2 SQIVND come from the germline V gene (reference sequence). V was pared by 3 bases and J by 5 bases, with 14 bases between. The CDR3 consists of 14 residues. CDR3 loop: CASSIQAESNEQYF. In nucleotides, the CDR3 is TGTGCCAGTAGTATCCAAGCGGAGAGTAACGAGCAGTACTTC.